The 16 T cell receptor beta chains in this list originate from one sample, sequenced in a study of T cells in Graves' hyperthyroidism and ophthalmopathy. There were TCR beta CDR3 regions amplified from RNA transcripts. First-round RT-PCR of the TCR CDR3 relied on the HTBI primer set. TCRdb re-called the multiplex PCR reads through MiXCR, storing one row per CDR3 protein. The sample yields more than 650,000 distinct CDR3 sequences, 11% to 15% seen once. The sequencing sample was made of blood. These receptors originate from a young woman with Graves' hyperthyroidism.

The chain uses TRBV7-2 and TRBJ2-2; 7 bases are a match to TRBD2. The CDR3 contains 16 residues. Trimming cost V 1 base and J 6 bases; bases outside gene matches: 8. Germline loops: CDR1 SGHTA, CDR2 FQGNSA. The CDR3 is CASSLGPRLAPGELFF. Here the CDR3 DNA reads TGTGCCAGCAGCTTAGGGCCGCGACTAGCCCCCGGGGAGCTGTTTTTT.

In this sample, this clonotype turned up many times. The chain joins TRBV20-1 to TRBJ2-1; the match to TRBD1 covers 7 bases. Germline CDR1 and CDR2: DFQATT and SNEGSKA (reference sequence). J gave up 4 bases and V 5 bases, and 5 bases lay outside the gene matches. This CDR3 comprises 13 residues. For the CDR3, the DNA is TGCAGTGCTGGGGACAGAGGGTACAATGAGCAGTTCTTC. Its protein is CSAGDRGYNEQFF.

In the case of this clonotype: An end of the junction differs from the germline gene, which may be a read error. In DNA, the CDR3 is TGTGCCAGCAGCCTCAGGACAGGCACGAACACTGAAGCTCTCTTT. Protein: CASSLRTGTNTEALF. The chain couples TRBV3-1 to TRBJ1-1, with 7 nucleotides matching TRBD1. The CDR3 runs 15 residues. Germline values: CDR1 LGHDT, CDR2 YNNKEL (reference sequence).

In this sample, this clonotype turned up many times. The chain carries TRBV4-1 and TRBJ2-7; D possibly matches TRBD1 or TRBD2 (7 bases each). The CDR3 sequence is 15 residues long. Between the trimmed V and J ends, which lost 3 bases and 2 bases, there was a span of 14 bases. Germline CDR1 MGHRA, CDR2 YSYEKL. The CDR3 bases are TGCGCCAGCAGCCATCGACAGGGAGGGACCTACGAGCAGTACTTC. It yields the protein CASSHRQGGTYEQYF.

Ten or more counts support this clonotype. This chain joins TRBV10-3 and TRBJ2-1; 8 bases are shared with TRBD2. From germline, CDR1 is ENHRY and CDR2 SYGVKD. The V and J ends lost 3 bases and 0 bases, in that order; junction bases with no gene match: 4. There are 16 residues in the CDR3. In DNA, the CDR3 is TGTGCCATCAGTGAACTTAGCGGGACCTCCTACAATGAGCAGTTCTTC. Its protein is CAISELSGTSYNEQFF.

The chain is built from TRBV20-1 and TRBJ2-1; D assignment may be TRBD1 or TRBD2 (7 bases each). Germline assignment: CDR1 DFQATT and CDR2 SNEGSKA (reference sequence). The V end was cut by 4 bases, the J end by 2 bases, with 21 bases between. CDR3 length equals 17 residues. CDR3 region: CSATLWDSGVTYNEQFF. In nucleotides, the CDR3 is TGCAGTGCTACGCTCTGGGACAGCGGGGTAACCTACAATGAGCAGTTCTTC.

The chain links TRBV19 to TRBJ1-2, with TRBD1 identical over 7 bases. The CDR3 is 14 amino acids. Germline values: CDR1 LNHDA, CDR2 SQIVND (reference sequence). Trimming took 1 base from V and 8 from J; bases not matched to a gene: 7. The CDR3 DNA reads TGTGCCAGTAGTATAGGACAGGGTCGCGGGGGCTACACCTTC. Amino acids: CASSIGQGRGGYTF.

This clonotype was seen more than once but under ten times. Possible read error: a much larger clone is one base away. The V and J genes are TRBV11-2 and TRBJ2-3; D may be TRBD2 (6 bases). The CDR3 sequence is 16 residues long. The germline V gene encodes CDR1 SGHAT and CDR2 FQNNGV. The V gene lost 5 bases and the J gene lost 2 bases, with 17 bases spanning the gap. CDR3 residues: CASSPLGGASTDTQYF. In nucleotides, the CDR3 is TGTGCCAGCAGCCCCCTCGGCGGGGCTTCCACAGATACGCAGTATTTT.

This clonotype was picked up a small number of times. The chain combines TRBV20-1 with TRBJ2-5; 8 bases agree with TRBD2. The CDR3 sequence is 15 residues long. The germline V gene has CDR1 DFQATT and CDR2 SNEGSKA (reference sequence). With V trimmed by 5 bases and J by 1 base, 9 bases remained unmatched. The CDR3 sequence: CSAGGLREAQETQYF. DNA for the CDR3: TGCAGTGCTGGCGGCCTGCGGGAGGCCCAAGAGACCCAGTACTTC.

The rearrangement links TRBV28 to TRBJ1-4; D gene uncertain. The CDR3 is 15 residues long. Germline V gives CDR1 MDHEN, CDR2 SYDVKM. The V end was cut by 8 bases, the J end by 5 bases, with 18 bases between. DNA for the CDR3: TGTGCCAGCCGGGCCCTGGACTACCCAAATGAAAAACTGTTTTTT. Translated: CASRALDYPNEKLFF.

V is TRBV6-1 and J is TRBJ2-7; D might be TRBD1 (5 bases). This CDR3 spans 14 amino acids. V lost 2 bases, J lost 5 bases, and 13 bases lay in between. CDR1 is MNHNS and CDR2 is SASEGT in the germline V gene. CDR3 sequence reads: CASSEIRGSHEQYF. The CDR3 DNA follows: TGTGCCAGCAGTGAAATTAGGGGCAGCCACGAGCAGTACTTC.

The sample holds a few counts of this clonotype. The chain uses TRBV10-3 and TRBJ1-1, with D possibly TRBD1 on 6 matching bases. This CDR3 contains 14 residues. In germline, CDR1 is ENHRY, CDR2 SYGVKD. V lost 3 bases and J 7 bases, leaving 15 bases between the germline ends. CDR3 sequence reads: CAISERQAGDEAFF. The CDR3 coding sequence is TGTGCCATCAGTGAACGACAGGCTGGGGATGAAGCTTTCTTT.

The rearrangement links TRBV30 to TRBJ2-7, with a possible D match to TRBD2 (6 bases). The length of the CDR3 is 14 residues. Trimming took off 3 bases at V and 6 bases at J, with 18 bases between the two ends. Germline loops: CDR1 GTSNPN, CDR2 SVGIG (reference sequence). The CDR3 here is CAWRQGPLGGEQYF. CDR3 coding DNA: TGTGCCTGGAGGCAGGGACCCTTGGGGGGCGAGCAGTACTTC.

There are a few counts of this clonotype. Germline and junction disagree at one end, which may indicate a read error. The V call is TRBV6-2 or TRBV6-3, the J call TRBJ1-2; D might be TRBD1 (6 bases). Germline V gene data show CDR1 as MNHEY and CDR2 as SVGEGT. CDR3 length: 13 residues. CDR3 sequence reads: CASRADSLYGYTF. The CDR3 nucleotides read TGCGCCAGCAGGGCGGACAGTCTTTATGGCTACACCTTC.

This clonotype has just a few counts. DNA of the CDR3: TGTGCCACTCGCAGGGGGCTCGACTATGGCTACACCTTC. It is translated as CATRRGLDYGYTF. This chain connects TRBV6-1 to TRBJ1-2, with 8 bases that match TRBD1. Trimming cost V 10 bases and J 3 bases; bases outside gene matches: 7. This CDR3 has 13 amino acids. In germline, CDR1 is MNHNS, CDR2 SASEGT.

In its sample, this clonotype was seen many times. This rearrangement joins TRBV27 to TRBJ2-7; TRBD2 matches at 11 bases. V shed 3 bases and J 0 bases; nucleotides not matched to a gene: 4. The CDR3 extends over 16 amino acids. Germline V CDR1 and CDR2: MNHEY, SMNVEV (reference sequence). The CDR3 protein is CASSFVTSGGSYEQYF. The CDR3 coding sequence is TGTGCCAGCAGTTTCGTCACTAGCGGGGGCTCCTACGAGCAGTACTTC.